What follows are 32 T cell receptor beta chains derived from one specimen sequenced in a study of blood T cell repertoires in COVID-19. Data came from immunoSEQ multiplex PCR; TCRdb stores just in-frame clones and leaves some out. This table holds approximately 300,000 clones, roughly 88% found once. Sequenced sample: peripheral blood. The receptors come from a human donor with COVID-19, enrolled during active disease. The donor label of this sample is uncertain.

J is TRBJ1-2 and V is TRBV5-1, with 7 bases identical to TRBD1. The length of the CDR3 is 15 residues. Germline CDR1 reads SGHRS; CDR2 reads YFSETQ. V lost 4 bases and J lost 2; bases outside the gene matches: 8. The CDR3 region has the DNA TGCGCCAGCAGCCTAGACCGGGACAGCAACTATGGCTACACCTTC. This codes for CASSLDRDSNYGYTF. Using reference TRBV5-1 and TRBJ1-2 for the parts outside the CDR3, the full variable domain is KAGVTQTPRYLIKTRGQQVTLSCSPISGHRSVSWYQQTPGQGLQFLFEYFSETQRNKGNFPGRFSGRQFSNSRSEMNVSTLELGDSALYLCASSLDRDSNYGYTFGSGTRLTVV.

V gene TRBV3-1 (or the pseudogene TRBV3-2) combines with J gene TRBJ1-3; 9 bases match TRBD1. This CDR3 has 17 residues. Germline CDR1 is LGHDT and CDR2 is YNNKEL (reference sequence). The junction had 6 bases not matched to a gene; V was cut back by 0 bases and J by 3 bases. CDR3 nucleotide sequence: TGTGCCAGCAGCCAAGATATTCGACAGGGGGTTGGAAACACCATATATTTT. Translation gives CASSQDIRQGVGNTIYF.

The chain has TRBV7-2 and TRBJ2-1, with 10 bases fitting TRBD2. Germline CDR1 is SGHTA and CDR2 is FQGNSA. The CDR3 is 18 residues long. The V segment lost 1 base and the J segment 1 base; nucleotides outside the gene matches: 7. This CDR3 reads CASSLVSGGSRSYNEQFF. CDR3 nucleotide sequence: TGTGCCAGCAGCTTAGTTAGCGGGGGGTCTCGGTCCTACAATGAGCAGTTCTTC.

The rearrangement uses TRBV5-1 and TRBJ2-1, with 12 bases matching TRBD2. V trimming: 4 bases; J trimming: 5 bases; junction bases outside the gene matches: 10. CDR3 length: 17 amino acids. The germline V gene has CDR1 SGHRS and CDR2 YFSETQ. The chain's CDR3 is CASSRALAGGTHNEQFF. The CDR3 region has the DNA TGCGCCAGCAGCCGGGCCCTAGCGGGAGGGACCCACAATGAGCAGTTCTTC.

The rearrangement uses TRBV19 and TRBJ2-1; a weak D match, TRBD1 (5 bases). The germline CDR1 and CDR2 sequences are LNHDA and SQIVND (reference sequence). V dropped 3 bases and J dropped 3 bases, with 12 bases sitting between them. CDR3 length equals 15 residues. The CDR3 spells CASSIYSRVYNEQFF. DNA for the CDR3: TGTGCCAGTAGTATTTATAGCAGGGTCTACAATGAGCAGTTCTTC.

The chain's CDR3 is CASSTIAAKNIQYF. CDR3 nucleotide sequence: TGTGCCAGCAGCACGATAGCGGCCAAAAACATTCAGTACTTC. The chain carries TRBV28 and TRBJ2-4; D might be TRBD2 (5 bases). CDR1 MDHEN and CDR2 SYDVKM come from the germline V gene. Trimming pared 6 bases from V and 1 base from J, leaving 10 bases between. CDR3 length: 14 residues. Full variable domain (rest looked up from reference TRBV28 and TRBJ2-4): DVKVTQSSRYLVKRTGEKVFLECVQDMDHENMFWYRQDPGLGLRLIYFSYDVKMKEKGDIPEGYSVSREKKERFSLILESASTNQTSMYLCASSTIAAKNIQYFGAGTRLSVL.

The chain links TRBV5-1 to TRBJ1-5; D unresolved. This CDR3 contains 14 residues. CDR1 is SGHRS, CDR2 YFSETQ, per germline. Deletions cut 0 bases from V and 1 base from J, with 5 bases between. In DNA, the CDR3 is TGCGCCAGCAGCTTGGGAGGGAGCAATCAGCCCCAGCATTTT. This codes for CASSLGGSNQPQHF. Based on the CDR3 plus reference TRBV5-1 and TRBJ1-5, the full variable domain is KAGVTQTPRYLIKTRGQQVTLSCSPISGHRSVSWYQQTPGQGLQFLFEYFSETQRNKGNFPGRFSGRQFSNSRSEMNVSTLELGDSALYLCASSLGGSNQPQHFGDGTRLSIL.

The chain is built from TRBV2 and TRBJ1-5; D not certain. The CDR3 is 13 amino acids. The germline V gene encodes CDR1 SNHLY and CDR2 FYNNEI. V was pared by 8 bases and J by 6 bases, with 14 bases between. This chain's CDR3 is CASLFASGQPQHF. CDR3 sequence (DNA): TGTGCCAGCCTATTCGCATCCGGTCAGCCCCAGCATTTT.

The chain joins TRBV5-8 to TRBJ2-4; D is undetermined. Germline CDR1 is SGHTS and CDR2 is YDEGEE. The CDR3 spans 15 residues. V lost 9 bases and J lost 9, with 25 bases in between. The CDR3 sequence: CATPGAVTRIGIQYF. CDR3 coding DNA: TGTGCCACTCCTGGCGCAGTCACGAGGATTGGCATTCAGTACTTC. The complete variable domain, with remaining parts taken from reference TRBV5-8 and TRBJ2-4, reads EAGVTQSPTHLIKTRGQQATLRCSPISGHTSVYWYQQALGLGLQFLLWYDEGEERNRGNFPPRFSGRQFPNYSSELNVNALELEDSALYLCATPGAVTRIGIQYFGAGTRLSVL.

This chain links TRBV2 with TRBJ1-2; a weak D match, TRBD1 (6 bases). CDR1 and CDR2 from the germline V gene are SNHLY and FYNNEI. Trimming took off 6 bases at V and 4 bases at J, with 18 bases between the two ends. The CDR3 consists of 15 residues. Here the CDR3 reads CASRGDTGGGYGYTF. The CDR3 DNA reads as TGTGCCAGCAGGGGGGACACCGGTGGGGGCTATGGCTACACCTTC.

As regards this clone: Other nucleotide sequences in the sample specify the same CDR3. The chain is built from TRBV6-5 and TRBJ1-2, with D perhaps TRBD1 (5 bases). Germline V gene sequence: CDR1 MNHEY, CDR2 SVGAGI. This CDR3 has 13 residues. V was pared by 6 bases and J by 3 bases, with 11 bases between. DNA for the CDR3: TGTGCCAGCAGCCGGGACTCTGACTATGGCTACACCTTC. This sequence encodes CASSRDSDYGYTF.

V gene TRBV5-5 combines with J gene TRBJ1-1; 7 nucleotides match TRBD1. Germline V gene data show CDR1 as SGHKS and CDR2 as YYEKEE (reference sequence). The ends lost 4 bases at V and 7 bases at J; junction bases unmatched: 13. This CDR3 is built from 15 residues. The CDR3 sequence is CASSQKQGNGFEAFF. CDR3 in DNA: TGTGCCAGCAGCCAGAAACAGGGGAACGGTTTTGAAGCTTTCTTT.

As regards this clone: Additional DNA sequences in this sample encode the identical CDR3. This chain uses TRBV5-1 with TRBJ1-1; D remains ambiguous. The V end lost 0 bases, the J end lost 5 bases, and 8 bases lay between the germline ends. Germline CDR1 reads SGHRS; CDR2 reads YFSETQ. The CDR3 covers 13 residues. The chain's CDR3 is CASSLVRGTEAFF. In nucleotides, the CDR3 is TGCGCCAGCAGCTTGGTCCGGGGAACTGAAGCTTTCTTT. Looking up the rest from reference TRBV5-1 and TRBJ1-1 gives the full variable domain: KAGVTQTPRYLIKTRGQQVTLSCSPISGHRSVSWYQQTPGQGLQFLFEYFSETQRNKGNFPGRFSGRQFSNSRSEMNVSTLELGDSALYLCASSLVRGTEAFFGQGTRLTVV.

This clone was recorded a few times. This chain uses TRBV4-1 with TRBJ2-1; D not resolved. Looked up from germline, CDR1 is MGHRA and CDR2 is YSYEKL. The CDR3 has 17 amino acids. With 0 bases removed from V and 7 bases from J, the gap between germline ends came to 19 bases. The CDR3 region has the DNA TGCGCCAGCAGCCAAGAAGGAGCTGGCAGACGGTGGAATGAGCAGTTCTTC. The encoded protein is CASSQEGAGRRWNEQFF.

Here the CDR3 reads CASSLATKGDSGRANYNEQFF. CDR3 in DNA: TGTGCCAGCAGCTTAGCAACCAAGGGGGATAGCGGGAGGGCCAACTACAATGAGCAGTTCTTC. The chain combines TRBV7-2 with TRBJ2-1, with TRBD2 matching over 11 bases. Trimming cost V 0 bases and J 3 bases; bases outside gene matches: 16. The CDR3 runs to 21 residues. Germline CDR1 and CDR2: SGHTA and FQGNSA.

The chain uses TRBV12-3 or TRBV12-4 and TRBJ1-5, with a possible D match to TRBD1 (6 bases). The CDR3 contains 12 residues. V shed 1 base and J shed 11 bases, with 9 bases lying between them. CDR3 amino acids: CASSLGQGTQHF. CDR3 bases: TGTGCCAGCAGTTTAGGCCAGGGGACCCAGCATTTT.

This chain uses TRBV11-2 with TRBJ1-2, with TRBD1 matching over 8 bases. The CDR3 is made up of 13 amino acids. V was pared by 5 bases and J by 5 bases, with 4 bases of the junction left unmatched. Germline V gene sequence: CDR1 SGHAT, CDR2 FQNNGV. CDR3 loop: CASSPGTGYGYTF. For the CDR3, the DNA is TGTGCCAGCAGCCCCGGGACAGGTTATGGCTACACCTTC.

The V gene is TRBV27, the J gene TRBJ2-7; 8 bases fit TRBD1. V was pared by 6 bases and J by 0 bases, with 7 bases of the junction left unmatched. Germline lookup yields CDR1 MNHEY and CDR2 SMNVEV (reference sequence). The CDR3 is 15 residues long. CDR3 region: CASSLDRANSYEQYF. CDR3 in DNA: TGTGCCAGCAGCTTGGACAGGGCAAACTCCTACGAGCAGTACTTC.

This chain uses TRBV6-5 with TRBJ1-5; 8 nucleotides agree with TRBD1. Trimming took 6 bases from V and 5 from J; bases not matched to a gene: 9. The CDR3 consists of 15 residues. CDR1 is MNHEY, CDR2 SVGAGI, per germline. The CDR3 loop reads CASRIGQGGYQPQHF. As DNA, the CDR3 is TGTGCCAGCAGAATAGGACAGGGAGGTTATCAGCCCCAGCATTTT.

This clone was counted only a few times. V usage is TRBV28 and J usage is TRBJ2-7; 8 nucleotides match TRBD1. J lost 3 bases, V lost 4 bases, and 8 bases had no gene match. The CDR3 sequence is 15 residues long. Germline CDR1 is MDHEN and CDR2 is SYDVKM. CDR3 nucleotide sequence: TGTGCCAGCAGTTCTCAGACAGGGGCGGGCTACGAGCAGTACTTC. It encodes CASSSQTGAGYEQYF. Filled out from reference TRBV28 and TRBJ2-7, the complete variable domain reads DVKVTQSSRYLVKRTGEKVFLECVQDMDHENMFWYRQDPGLGLRLIYFSYDVKMKEKGDIPEGYSVSREKKERFSLILESASTNQTSMYLCASSSQTGAGYEQYFGPGTRLTVT.

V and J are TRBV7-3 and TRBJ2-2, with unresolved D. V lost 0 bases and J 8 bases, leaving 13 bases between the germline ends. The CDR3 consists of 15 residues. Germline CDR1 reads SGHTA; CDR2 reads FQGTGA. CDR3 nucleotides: TGTGCCAGCAGCTTAACCCCGGGTCTTAGGGGGGAGCTGTTTTTT. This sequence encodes CASSLTPGLRGELFF.

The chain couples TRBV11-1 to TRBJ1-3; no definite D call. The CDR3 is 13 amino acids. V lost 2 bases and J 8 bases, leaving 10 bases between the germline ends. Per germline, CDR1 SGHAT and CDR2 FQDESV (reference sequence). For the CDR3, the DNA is TGTGCCAGCAGCTTACCAACCCGGGACACCATATATTTT. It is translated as CASSLPTRDTIYF.

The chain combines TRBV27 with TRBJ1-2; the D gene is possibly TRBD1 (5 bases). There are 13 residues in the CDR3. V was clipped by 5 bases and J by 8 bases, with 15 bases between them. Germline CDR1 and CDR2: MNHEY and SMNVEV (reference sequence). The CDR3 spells CASSGADRVGYTF. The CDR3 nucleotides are TGTGCCAGCAGTGGGGCAGACCGGGTCGGCTACACCTTC.

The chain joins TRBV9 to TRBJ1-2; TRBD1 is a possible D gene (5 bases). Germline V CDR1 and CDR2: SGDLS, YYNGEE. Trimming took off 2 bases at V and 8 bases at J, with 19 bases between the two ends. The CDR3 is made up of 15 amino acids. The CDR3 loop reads CASSVLQGGGAGYTF. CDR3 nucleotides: TGTGCCAGCAGCGTCCTCCAGGGTGGTGGTGCGGGCTACACCTTC.

The CDR3 bases are TGTGCCAGCAGTTACGGGCTCTCCTACGAGCAGTACTTC. This gives the protein CASSYGLSYEQYF. V gene TRBV6-5 combines with J gene TRBJ2-7; D not resolved. Trimming removed 2 bases at V and 0 bases at J, with 5 bases between. CDR1 is MNHEY, CDR2 SVGAGI, per germline. This CDR3 is 13 amino acids long.

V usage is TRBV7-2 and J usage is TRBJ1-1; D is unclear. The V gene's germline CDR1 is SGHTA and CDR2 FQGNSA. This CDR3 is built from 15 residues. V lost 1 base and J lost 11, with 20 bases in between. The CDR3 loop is CASSLVGGQAGEAFF. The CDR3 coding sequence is TGTGCCAGCAGCTTAGTCGGCGGGCAGGCGGGCGAGGCTTTCTTT.

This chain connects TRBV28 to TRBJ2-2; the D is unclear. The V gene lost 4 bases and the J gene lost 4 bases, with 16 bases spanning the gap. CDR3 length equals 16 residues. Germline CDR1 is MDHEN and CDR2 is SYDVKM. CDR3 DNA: TGTGCCAGCAGTTCCCCCCCCGAAGCTCCCACCGGGGAGCTGTTTTTT. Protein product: CASSSPPEAPTGELFF.

Here the CDR3 reads CASSYSWTSSGEKLFF. CDR3 DNA: TGTGCCAGCAGTTACAGTTGGACTTCCAGTGGTGAAAAACTGTTTTTT. The chain carries TRBV6-5 and TRBJ1-4; D gene ambiguous. CDR3 size: 16 residues. The V gene's germline CDR1 is MNHEY and CDR2 SVGAGI. V lost 2 bases, J lost 7 bases, and 17 bases lay in between.

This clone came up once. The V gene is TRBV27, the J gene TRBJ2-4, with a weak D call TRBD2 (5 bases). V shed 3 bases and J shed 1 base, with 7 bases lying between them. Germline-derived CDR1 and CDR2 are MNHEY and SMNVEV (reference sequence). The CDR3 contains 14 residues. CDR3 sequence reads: CASSFPGAKNIQYF. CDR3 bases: TGTGCCAGCAGTTTTCCGGGGGCCAAAAACATTCAGTACTTC.

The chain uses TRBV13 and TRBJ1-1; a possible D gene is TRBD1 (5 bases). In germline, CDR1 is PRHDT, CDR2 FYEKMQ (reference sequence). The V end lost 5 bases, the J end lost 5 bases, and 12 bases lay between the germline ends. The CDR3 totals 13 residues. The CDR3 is CASSPEQETEAFF. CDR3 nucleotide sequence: TGTGCCAGCAGCCCGGAACAGGAGACTGAAGCTTTCTTT.

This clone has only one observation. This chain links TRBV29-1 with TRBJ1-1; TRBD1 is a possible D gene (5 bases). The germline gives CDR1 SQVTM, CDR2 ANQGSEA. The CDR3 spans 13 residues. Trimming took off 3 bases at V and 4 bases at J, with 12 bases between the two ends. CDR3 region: CSVDPRVGTEAFF. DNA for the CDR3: TGCAGCGTTGACCCCAGGGTGGGCACTGAAGCTTTCTTT. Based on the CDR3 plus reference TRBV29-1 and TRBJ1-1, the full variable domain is SAVISQKPSRDICQRGTSLTIQCQVDSQVTMMFWYRQQPGQSLTLIATANQGSEATYESGFVIDKFPISRPNLTFSTLTVSNMSPEDSSIYLCSVDPRVGTEAFFGQGTRLTVV.

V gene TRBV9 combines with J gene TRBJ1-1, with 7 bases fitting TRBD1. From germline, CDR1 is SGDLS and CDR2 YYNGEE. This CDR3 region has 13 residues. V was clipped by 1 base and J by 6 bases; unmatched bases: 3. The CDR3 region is CASSVQGGAEAFF. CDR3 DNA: TGTGCCAGCAGCGTACAAGGGGGCGCTGAAGCTTTCTTT.